Described below is a single TCR beta chain sequence and its context. The record originates from a study of shared clonotypes between healthy human individuals. Assay runs were performed at deep level. Profiled with immunoSEQ multiplex PCR; TCRdb holds only in-frame clones, not every one. Here the sample spans over a million clones, roughly 96% being singletons. V was cut by 1 base and J by 5 bases, with 11 bases left in between. Germline CDR1 and CDR2: SNHLY and FYNNEI. The CDR3 totals 14 residues. Sequenced input: naive CD4+ T cells sorted from blood. Regarding subset: CD45RA+ positively selected. The chain joins TRBV2 to TRBJ1-1; perhaps TRBD1 as D (5 bases). The TCR sequence derives from a man aged 25 to 40 in good health. CDR3 residues: CASSEGTGGTEAFF. CDR3 bases: TGTGCCAGCAGTGAAGGAACAGGTGGTACTGAAGCTTTCTTT.